This TCR beta chain was observed in a study of T-cell reconstitution after alpha-beta-depleted transplantation in children. Unique molecular identifiers featured in how the TCRbeta library was prepared. TCRdb analysed the PCR reads with MiXCR anew, one entry per CDR3 protein. The sample has 750,000 to 950,000 distinct CDR3 sequences, roughly 15% seen once. The sample holds a few counts of this clonotype. Its target is unknown. Study observations and caveats: It was surviving recipient T cells and thymic progenitors that gave some patients high TCRbeta diversity at day 60. The origin of alpha-beta T cells about two months after transplant was reportedly several hundred expanded graft clones. Newly produced T cells mostly provided counts and TCRbeta diversity after one year, as hyperexpanded clones declined.

Per the germline V gene, CDR1 is MGHDK and CDR2 is SYGVNS. CDR3 length equals 19 residues. The V end lost 2 bases, the J end lost 4 bases, and 24 bases lay between the germline ends. The clonotype originates from a male patient younger than 18 who had a stem cell transplant for acute lymphoblastic leukemia, so the T cells may come from the graft donor. This specimen was PBMCs, mostly from graft donor cells, taken 360 days after TCRalphabeta/CD19-depleted stem cell transplant. The rearrangement joins TRBV25-1 to TRBJ2-1; a weak D match, TRBD2 (6 bases). The CDR3, as DNA: TGTGCCAGCAGTGAACACCTCACCCCGGGACTTACTAAATACAATGAGCAGTTCTTC. This encodes CASSEHLTPGLTKYNEQFF.